This T cell receptor (beta chain) is from a study of Graves' ophthalmopathy and Graves' hyperthyroidism. Whole-study findings and limits: Its predictions of ophthalmopathy progression gave the model 60% to 71% sensitivity and 72.22% specificity. Distinction of ophthalmopathy from stable hyperthyroidism by a 13-signature model reached approximately 88% sensitivity and roughly 78% specificity.

V shed 6 bases, J shed 10 bases, and the junction held 21 bases outside the gene matches. The CDR3 is made up of 17 amino acids. In germline, CDR1 is MDHEN, CDR2 SYDVKM. RNA transcripts served as template for amplifying TCR beta CDR3 sequences. After a first-round RT-PCR with HTBI primers, a second-round multiplex PCR was run. A single record per CDR3 protein comes from TCRdb applying MiXCR to the multiplex PCR reads. This table holds roughly 400,000 distinct CDR3 sequences, around 16% found once. This clonotype appeared many times. What it binds is not known. The chain carries TRBV28 and TRBJ1-1, with 9 bases identical to TRBD1. What was sequenced was peripheral blood. This clonotype was sampled from a woman between 18 and 29 years old with Graves' ophthalmopathy. CDR3 region: CASSPMGQGPHLRRAFF. In DNA form, the CDR3 reads TGTGCCAGCAGCCCCATGGGACAGGGACCCCACCTGCGTCGAGCTTTCTTT.